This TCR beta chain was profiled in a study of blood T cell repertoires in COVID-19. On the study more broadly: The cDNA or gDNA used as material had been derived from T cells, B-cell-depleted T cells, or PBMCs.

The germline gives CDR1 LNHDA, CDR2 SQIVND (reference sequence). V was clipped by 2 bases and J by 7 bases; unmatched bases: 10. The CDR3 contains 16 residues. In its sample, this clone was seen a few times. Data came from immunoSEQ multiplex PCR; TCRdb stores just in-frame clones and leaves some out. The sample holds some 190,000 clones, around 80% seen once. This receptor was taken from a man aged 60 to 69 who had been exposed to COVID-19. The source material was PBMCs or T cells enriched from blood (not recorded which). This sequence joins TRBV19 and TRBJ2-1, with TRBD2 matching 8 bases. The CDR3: CASSIRVAGGQNEQFF. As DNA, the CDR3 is TGTGCCAGTAGTATAAGGGTGGCGGGAGGCCAAAATGAGCAGTTCTTC.